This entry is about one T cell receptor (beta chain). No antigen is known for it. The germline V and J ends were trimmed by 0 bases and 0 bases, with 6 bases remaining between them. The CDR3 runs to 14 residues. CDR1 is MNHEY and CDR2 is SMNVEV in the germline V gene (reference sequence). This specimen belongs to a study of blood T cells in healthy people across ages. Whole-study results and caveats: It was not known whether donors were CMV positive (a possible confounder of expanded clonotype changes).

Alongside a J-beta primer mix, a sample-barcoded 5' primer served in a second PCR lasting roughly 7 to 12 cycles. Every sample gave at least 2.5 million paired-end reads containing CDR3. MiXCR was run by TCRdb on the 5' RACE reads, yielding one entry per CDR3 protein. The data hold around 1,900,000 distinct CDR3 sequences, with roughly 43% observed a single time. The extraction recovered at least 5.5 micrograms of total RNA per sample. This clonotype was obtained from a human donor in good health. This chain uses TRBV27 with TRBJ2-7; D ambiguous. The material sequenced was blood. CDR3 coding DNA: TGTGCCAGCAGTTTATCTGTAGACTCCTACGAGCAGTACTTC. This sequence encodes CASSLSVDSYEQYF.